The entry below describes one T cell receptor (beta chain). The antigen is not known. Looked up from germline, CDR1 is MNHEY and CDR2 is SVGAGI. CDR3 length: 14 residues. V was pared by 1 base and J by 4 bases, with 10 bases between. The data were taken from a study of radiotherapy plus CTLA-4 blockade in lung cancer. Study in general: About a sixth of enrolled patients responded objectively, and 25% to 40% had disease control.

Some clones are missing from TCRdb's copy, which holds only in-frame ones; the method was immunoSEQ multiplex PCR. There are 50,000 to 65,000 clones in the sample; approximately 80% occur only once, and around 2.4% lies in the top ten. Overall study findings and caveats: Once radiotherapy plus ipilimumab had been given, TCR clones derived from tumor expanded in blood. According to reports, early shifts in blood T cell clones, alongside interferon-beta, forecast response most accurately.

The rearrangement joins TRBV6-5 to TRBJ1-1; D is unclear. The sample here was peripheral blood, taken from a patient treated with radiotherapy plus ipilimumab. This sequence originates from a human donor with non-small cell lung cancer whose response to radiotherapy plus ipilimumab could not be evaluated. This CDR3 reads CASSYFGEGTEAFF. CDR3 sequence (DNA): TGTGCCAGCAGTTACTTCGGGGAAGGCACTGAAGCTTTCTTT.